This T cell receptor (beta chain) was sequenced during a study of cytomegalovirus exposure and HLA in healthy donors. For the study at large: Roughly 85 million unique TCRs from HLA-typed donors were held in an early release of data.

V gave up 4 bases and J gave up 7 bases, with 14 bases separating them. This CDR3 has 13 amino acids. Germline V gene sequence: CDR1 SGHRS, CDR2 YFSETQ. 60 Vbeta and 13 Jbeta primers were used in PCR. In the authors' methods: In a later analysis, approximately 80 million unique TCR beta chains included roughly 11 million shared by two or more donors. Produced via immunoSEQ multiplex PCR; TCRdb's table is partial and in-frame only. Clone size and the V and J calls come from that table; the DNA yielded D and trimming. Among some 190,000 clones listed, 70% to 80% were seen once. Source material: PBMCs. This receptor was identified in a woman aged 25-40 years in good health and CMV-seropositive. V is TRBV5-1 and J is TRBJ1-1; TRBD1 might be the D (5 bases). In DNA form, the CDR3 reads TGCGCCAGCAGCCCCGGGGGGACCGTTGAAGCTTTCTTT. Encoded protein: CASSPGGTVEAFF.